These T cell receptor beta chains were read from a single sample in a study of cytomegalovirus exposure and HLA in healthy donors. The assay was immunoSEQ multiplex PCR, and TCRdb's table has in-frame clones only and misses some. This sample yields around 250,000 clones, of which around 91% are seen a single time; under 0.4% belongs to the top ten. Material for sequencing was PBMCs. All receptors come from a woman under 30 in good health and CMV-seronegative. Each CDR3 is given with its conserved first and last residue. D genes are given only for firm matches. Clone size is shown for a subset of rows, as once, few, many or a class of expanded clone.

CDR3: CASSRGTNEKLFF
DNA: TGCGCCAGCAGTCGAGGCACTAATGAAAAACTGTTTTTT
J: TRBJ1-4
V: TRBV5-1
size: .
D: .

CDR3: CASSLDSRETQYF
DNA: TGCGCCAGCAGCTTGGACAGCAGGGAGACCCAGTACTTC
J: TRBJ2-5
V: TRBV5-1
size: .
D: .

CDR3: CASSPTGSNQPQHF
DNA: TGTGCCAGCAGTCCGACGGGTAGCAATCAGCCCCAGCATTTT
J: TRBJ1-5
V: TRBV27
size: .
D: .

CDR3: CASSVGPSGGGGYTF
DNA: TGTGCCAGCAGCGTAGGGCCGTCTGGGGGAGGCGGCTACACCTTC
J: TRBJ1-2
V: TRBV9
size: .
D: .

CDR3: CASSQAGLVYGYTF
DNA: TGTGCCAGCAGCCAAGCAGGGCTCGTCTATGGCTACACCTTC
J: TRBJ1-2
V: TRBV7-2
size: .
D: .

CDR3: CASSYRGTENEQYF
DNA: TGTGCCAGCAGTTACCGGGGGACAGAAAACGAGCAGTACTTC
J: TRBJ2-7
V: TRBV6-5
size: once
D: .

CDR3: CASSESGGGQPQHF
DNA: TGTGCCAGCAGTGAATCGGGGGGTGGGCAGCCCCAGCATTTT
J: TRBJ1-5
V: TRBV6-1
size: once
D: .

CDR3: CASSLALQGRYNEQFF
DNA: TGTGCCAGCAGCTTAGCCTTACAGGGCAGGTACAATGAGCAGTTCTTC
J: TRBJ2-1
V: TRBV7-9
size: .
D: .

CDR3: CASSLAVGSEQYF
DNA: TGTGCCAGCAGCCTCGCCGTTGGGAGCGAGCAGTACTTC
J: TRBJ2-7
V: TRBV9
size: once
D: .

CDR3: CASSRTGQGSYNEQFF
DNA: TGCGCCAGCAGCCGAACAGGGCAGGGCTCCTACAATGAGCAGTTCTTC
J: TRBJ2-1
V: TRBV5-1
size: .
D: .

CDR3: CATLGGSYNEQFF
DNA: TGTGCCACCTTAGGGGGCTCCTACAATGAGCAGTTCTTC
J: TRBJ2-1
V: TRBV7-9
size: .
D: .

CDR3: CASSLLGLAGGTDTQYF
DNA: TGTGCCAGCAGCTTACTGGGACTAGCGGGGGGGACAGATACGCAGTATTTT
J: TRBJ2-3
V: TRBV7-6
size: .
D: TRBD2

CDR3: CASLGQENTEAFF
DNA: TGTGCCAGCTTGGGACAGGAGAACACTGAAGCTTTCTTT
J: TRBJ1-1
V: TRBV18
size: few
D: TRBD1

CDR3: CASSSAGQGPTDTQYF
DNA: TGTGCCAGCAGCTCGGCAGGACAGGGCCCCACAGATACGCAGTATTTT
J: TRBJ2-3
V: TRBV11-3
size: .
D: TRBD1

CDR3: CASSQDSDRVLETQYF
DNA: TGCGCCAGCAGCCAAGATTCGGACAGGGTGTTAGAGACCCAGTACTTC
J: TRBJ2-5
V: TRBV4-1
size: once
D: TRBD1

CDR3: CASSIPWDREDTQYF
DNA: TGTGCCAGTAGTATTCCTTGGGACAGGGAAGATACGCAGTATTTT
J: TRBJ2-3
V: TRBV19
size: .
D: TRBD1

CDR3: CASSLATAQETQYF
DNA: TGTGCCAGCAGCTTGGCTACAGCACAAGAGACCCAGTACTTC
J: TRBJ2-5
V: TRBV5-6
size: .
D: .

CDR3: CASSLGGQVNQPQHF
DNA: TGCGCCAGCAGCTTGGGAGGACAGGTCAATCAGCCCCAGCATTTT
J: TRBJ1-5
V: TRBV5-1
size: .
D: TRBD1

CDR3: CASSERTGIGYEQYF
DNA: TGTGCCAGCAGTGAGCGGACAGGGATCGGGTACGAGCAGTACTTC
J: TRBJ2-7
V: TRBV6-4
size: .
D: TRBD1

CDR3: CAWRLPGYSNQPQHF
DNA: TGTGCCTGGAGATTGCCAGGGTATAGCAATCAGCCCCAGCATTTT
J: TRBJ1-5
V: TRBV30
size: few
D: .

CDR3: CASSSGQGFNQPQHF
DNA: TGCGCCAGCAGTTCCGGACAGGGGTTTAATCAGCCCCAGCATTTT
J: TRBJ1-5
V: TRBV10-1
size: .
D: TRBD1

CDR3: CASSEYRGPSDTQYF
DNA: TGCGCCAGCAGTGAGTACAGGGGGCCCTCAGATACGCAGTATTTT
J: TRBJ2-3
V: TRBV10-1
size: .
D: TRBD1

CDR3: CASSLAPSSGNTIYF
DNA: TGCGCCAGCAGCTTGGCCCCGAGCTCTGGAAACACCATATATTTT
J: TRBJ1-3
V: TRBV5-1
size: once
D: .

CDR3: CSYQWGYVLDTQYF
DNA: TGCAGCTATCAATGGGGCTACGTGCTCGATACGCAGTATTTT
J: TRBJ2-3
V: TRBV29-1
size: once
D: .

CDR3: CASSLGLTGGGTDTQYF
DNA: TGTGCCAGCAGCTTGGGACTGACAGGGGGTGGCACAGATACGCAGTATTTT
J: TRBJ2-3
V: TRBV5-6
size: .
D: TRBD1

CDR3: CASSVGTSGGQETQYF
DNA: TGTGCCAGCAGTGTTGGGACTAGCGGGGGGCAAGAGACCCAGTACTTC
J: TRBJ2-5
V: TRBV25-1
size: .
D: TRBD2

CDR3: CASSLERVNTEAFF
DNA: TGTGCCAGCAGCTTAGAACGGGTCAACACTGAAGCTTTCTTT
J: TRBJ1-1
V: TRBV7-9
size: .
D: .

CDR3: CASSQGSGGYPYNEQFF
DNA: TGCGCCAGCAGCCAAGGGTCAGGGGGCTATCCCTACAATGAGCAGTTCTTC
J: TRBJ2-1
V: TRBV4-1
size: .
D: TRBD1

CDR3: CAWIVSSGNTIYF
DNA: TGTGCCTGGATCGTTAGCTCTGGAAACACCATATATTTT
J: TRBJ1-3
V: TRBV30
size: .
D: .

CDR3: CASSVTGPTEAFF
DNA: TGTGCCAGCAGCGTAACAGGACCCACTGAAGCTTTCTTT
J: TRBJ1-1
V: TRBV28
size: .
D: .

CDR3: CASSSLPGLAPSTQYF
DNA: TGTGCCAGCAGCTCGTTACCGGGACTAGCGCCAAGTACCCAGTACTTC
J: TRBJ2-5
V: TRBV5-6
size: .
D: TRBD2

CDR3: CASTEQGAGEKLFF
DNA: TGTGCCAGCACCGAACAGGGGGCAGGGGAAAAACTGTTTTTT
J: TRBJ1-4
V: TRBV28
size: .
D: TRBD1

CDR3: CASSLHREAGYTF
DNA: TGTGCCAGCAGCTTACACCGGGAAGCTGGCTACACCTTC
J: TRBJ1-2
V: TRBV11-2
size: once
D: .

CDR3: CASTASSNDEQFF
DNA: TGTGCCAGCACCGCTAGCTCAAACGATGAGCAGTTCTTC
J: TRBJ2-1
V: TRBV28
size: .
D: .

CDR3: CASSPETGNYGYTF
DNA: TGTGCCAGCAGCCCCGAGACAGGAAACTATGGCTACACCTTC
J: TRBJ1-2
V: TRBV7-9
size: .
D: .

CDR3: CASSVRTGFREKLFF
DNA: TGCGCCAGCAGTGTCCGGACAGGGTTTCGAGAAAAACTGTTTTTT
J: TRBJ1-4
V: TRBV5-1
size: .
D: TRBD1

CDR3: CASSQGGHTFSYNSPLHF
DNA: TGCGCCAGCAGCCAAGGCGGTCATACCTTCTCCTATAATTCACCCCTCCACTTT
J: TRBJ1-6
V: TRBV4-3
size: .
D: .

CDR3: CATRLAGADTQYF
DNA: TGTGCCACCAGACTAGCGGGGGCGGATACGCAGTATTTT
J: TRBJ2-3
V: TRBV28
size: .
D: TRBD2

CDR3: CAINTKTGGNGYTF
DNA: TGTGCCATCAATACGAAAACAGGGGGCAATGGCTACACCTTC
J: TRBJ1-2
V: TRBV10-3
size: .
D: TRBD1

CDR3: CASSGGQGPNIQYF
DNA: TGTGCCAGCAGCGGGGGACAGGGCCCCAACATTCAGTACTTC
J: TRBJ2-4
V: TRBV9
size: .
D: TRBD1

CDR3: CASSASADLHEQYF
DNA: TGTGCCAGCAGCGCCTCTGCGGATCTCCACGAGCAGTACTTC
J: TRBJ2-7
V: TRBV9
size: .
D: .

CDR3: CASSVGGQGYNSPLHF
DNA: TGTGCCAGCAGTGTTGGAGGACAGGGCTATAATTCACCCCTCCACTTT
J: TRBJ1-6
V: TRBV6-1
size: .
D: TRBD1

CDR3: CASSPLNPGTSRETQYF
DNA: TGTGCCAGCTCACCCCTAAACCCCGGGACATCCCGAGAGACCCAGTACTTC
J: TRBJ2-5
V: TRBV18
size: .
D: .

CDR3: CASSLSDGTYGYTF
DNA: TGCGCCAGCAGCTTGTCAGACGGGACATATGGCTACACCTTC
J: TRBJ1-2
V: TRBV5-1
size: .
D: .

CDR3: CASSPGTAYGYTF
DNA: TGTGCCAGCAGCCCCGGGACAGCCTATGGCTACACCTTC
J: TRBJ1-2
V: TRBV7-3
size: .
D: TRBD1

CDR3: CASSFGDRRNSPLHF
DNA: TGTGCCAGCAGCTTCGGGGACAGGAGAAATTCACCCCTCCACTTT
J: TRBJ1-6
V: TRBV5-8
size: .
D: TRBD1

CDR3: CASSLRDRNSPLHF
DNA: TGTGCCAGCAGTTTAAGGGACAGAAATTCACCCCTCCACTTT
J: TRBJ1-6
V: TRBV28
size: once
D: TRBD1

CDR3: CASSYNSGGARTDTQYF
DNA: TGTGCCAGCAGCTATAATAGCGGGGGGGCTCGCACAGATACGCAGTATTTT
J: TRBJ2-3
V: TRBV5-6
size: .
D: TRBD2